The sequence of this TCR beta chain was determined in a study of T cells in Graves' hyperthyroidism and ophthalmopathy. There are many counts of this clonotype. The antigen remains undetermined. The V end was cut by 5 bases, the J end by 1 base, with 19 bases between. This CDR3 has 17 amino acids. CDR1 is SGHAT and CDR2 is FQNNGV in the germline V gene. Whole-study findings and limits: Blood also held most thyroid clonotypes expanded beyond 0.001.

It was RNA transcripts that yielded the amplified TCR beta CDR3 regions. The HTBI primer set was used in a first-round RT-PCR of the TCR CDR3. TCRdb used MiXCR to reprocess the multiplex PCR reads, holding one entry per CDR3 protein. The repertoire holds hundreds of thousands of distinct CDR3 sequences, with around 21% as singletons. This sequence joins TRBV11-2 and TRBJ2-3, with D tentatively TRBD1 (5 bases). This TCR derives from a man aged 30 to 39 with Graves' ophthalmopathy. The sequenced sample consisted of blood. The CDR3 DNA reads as TGTGCCAGCAGCCATCCATGGGGCAGCTCGGGCACAGATACGCAGTATTTT. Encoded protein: CASSHPWGSSGTDTQYF.